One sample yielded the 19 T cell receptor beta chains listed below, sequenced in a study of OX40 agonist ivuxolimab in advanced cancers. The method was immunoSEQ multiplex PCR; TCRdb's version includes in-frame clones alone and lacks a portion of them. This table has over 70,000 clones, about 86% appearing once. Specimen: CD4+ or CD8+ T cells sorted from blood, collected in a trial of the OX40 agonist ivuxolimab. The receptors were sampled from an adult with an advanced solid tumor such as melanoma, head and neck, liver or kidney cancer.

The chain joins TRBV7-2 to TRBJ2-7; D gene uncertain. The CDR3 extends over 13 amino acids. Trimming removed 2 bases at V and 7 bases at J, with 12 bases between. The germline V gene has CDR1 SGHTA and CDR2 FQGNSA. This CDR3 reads CASSLFGFFEQYF. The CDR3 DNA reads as TGTGCCAGCAGCTTATTCGGGTTTTTTGAGCAGTACTTC. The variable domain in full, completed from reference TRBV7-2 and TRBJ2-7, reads GAGVSQSPSNKVTEKGKDVELRCDPISGHTALYWYRQSLGQGLEFLIYFQGNSAPDKSGLPSDRFSAERTGGSVSTLTIQRTQQEDSAVYLCASSLFGFFEQYFGPGTRLTVT.

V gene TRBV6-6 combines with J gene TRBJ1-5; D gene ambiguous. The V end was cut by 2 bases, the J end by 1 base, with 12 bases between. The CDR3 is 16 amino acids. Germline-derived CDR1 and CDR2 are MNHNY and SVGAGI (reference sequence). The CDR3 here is CASSYDPGRSNQPQHF. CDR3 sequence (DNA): TGTGCCAGCAGTTACGACCCGGGGAGGAGCAATCAGCCCCAGCATTTT.

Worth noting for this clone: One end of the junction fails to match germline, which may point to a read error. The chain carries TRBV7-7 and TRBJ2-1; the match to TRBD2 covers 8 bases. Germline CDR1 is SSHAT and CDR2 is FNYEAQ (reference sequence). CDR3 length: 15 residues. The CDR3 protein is CASSLAGTSDNEQFF. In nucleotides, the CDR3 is TGTGCTAGCAGCTTAGCGGGGACTTCCGACAATGAGCAGTTCTTC.

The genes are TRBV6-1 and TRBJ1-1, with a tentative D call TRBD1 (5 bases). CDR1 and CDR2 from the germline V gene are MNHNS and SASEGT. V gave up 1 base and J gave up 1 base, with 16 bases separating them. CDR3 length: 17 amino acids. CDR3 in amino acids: CASSEGLAGRGNTEAFF. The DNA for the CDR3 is TGTGCCAGCAGTGAAGGCCTCGCCGGAAGGGGGAACACTGAAGCTTTCTTT.

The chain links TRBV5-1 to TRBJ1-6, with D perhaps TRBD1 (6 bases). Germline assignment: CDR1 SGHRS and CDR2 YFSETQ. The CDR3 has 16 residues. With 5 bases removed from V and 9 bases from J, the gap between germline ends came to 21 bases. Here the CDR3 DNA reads TGCGCCAGCAGTCGCGACGGACAGTCCCAGGGTTCACCCCTCCACTTT. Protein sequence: CASSRDGQSQGSPLHF.

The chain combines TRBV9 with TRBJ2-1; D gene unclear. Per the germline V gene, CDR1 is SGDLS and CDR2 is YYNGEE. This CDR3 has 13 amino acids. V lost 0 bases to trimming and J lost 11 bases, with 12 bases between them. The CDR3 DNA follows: TGTGCCAGCAGCGTAGGGGGTCAGGTCAAGCAGTTCTTC. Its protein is CASSVGGQVKQFF.

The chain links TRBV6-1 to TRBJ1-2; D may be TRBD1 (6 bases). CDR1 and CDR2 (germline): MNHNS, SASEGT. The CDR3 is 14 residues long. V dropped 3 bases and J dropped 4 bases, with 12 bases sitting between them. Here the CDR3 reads CASSDQGISYGYTF. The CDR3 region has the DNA TGTGCCAGCAGTGACCAGGGGATCAGCTATGGCTACACCTTC.

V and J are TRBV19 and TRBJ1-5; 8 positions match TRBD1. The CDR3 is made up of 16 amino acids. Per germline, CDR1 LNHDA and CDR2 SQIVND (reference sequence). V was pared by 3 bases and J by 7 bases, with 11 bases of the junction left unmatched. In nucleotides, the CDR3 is TGTGCCAGTAGTATGGGGAACAGGGGGGGGTTACAGCCCCAGCATTTT. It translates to CASSMGNRGGLQPQHF. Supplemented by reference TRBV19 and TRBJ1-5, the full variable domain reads DGGITQSPKYLFRKEGQNVTLSCEQNLNHDAMYWYRQDPGQGLRLIYYSQIVNDFQKGDIAEGYSVSREKKESFPLTVTSAQKNPTAFYLCASSMGNRGGLQPQHFGDGTRLSIL.

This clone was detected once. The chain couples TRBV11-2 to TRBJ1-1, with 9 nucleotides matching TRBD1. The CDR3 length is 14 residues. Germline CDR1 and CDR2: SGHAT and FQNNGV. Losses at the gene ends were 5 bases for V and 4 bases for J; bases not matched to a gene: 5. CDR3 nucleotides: TGTGCCAGCAGCACGACAGGGGGAGGCACTGAAGCTTTCTTT. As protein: CASSTTGGGTEAFF. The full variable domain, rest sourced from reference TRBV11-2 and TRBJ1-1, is EAGVAQSPRYKIIEKRQSVAFWCNPISGHATLYWYQQILGQGPKLLIQFQNNGVVDDSQLPKDRFSAERLKGVDSTLKIQPAKLEDSAVYLCASSTTGGGTEAFFGQGTRLTVV.

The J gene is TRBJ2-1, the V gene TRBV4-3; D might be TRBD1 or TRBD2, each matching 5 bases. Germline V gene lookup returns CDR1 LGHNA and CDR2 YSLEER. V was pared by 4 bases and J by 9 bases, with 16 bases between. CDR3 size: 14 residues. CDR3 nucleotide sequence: TGCGCCAGCAGCCGCCGGGACCTCGAGGGTGAGCAGTTCTTC. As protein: CASSRRDLEGEQFF.

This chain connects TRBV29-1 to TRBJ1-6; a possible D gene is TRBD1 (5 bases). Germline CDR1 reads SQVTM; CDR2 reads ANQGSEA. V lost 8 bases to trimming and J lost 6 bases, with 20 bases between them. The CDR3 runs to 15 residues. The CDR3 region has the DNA TGCAGCACGAGGCTAATAGGGGAAGGTAATTCACCCCTCCACTTT. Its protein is CSTRLIGEGNSPLHF.

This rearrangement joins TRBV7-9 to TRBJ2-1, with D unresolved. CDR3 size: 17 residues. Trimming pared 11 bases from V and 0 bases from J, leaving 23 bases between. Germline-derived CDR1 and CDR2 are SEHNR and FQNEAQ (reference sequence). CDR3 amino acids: CALSRLRAYSSYNEQFF. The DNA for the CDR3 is TGTGCCCTTTCAAGACTCCGCGCTTATAGCTCCTACAATGAGCAGTTCTTC. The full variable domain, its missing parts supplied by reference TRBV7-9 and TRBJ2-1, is DTGVSQNPRHKITKRGQNVTFRCDPISEHNRLYWYRQTLGQGPEFLTYFQNEAQLEKSRLLSDRFSAERPKGSFSTLEIQRTEQGDSAMYLCALSRLRAYSSYNEQFFGPGTRLTVL.

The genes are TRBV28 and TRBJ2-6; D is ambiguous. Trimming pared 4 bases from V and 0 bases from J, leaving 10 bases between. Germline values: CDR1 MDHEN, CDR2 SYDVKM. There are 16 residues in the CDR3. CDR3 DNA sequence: TGTGCCAGCAGTTCACCCGCCGGCTCTGGGGCCAACGTCCTGACTTTC. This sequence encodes CASSSPAGSGANVLTF. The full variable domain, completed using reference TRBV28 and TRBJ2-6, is DVKVTQSSRYLVKRTGEKVFLECVQDMDHENMFWYRQDPGLGLRLIYFSYDVKMKEKGDIPEGYSVSREKKERFSLILESASTNQTSMYLCASSSPAGSGANVLTFGAGSRLTVL.

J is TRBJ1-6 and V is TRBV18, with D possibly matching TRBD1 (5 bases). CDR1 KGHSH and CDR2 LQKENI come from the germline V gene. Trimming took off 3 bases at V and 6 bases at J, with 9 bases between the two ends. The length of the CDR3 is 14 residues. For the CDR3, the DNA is TGTGCCAGCTCACCTACAGGAACTAATTCACCCCTCCACTTT. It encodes CASSPTGTNSPLHF.

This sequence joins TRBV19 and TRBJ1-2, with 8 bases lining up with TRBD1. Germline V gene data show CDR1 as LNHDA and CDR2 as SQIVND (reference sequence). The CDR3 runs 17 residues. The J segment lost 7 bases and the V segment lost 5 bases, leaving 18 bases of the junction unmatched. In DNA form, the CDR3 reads TGTGCCAGTAGTCCCCTCGACCCGGACAGGGCGTACCGTGGCTACACCTTC. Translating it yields CASSPLDPDRAYRGYTF.

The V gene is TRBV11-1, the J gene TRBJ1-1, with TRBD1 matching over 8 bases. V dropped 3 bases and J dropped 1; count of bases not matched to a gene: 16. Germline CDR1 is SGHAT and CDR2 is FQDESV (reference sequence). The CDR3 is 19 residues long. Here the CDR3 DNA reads TGTGCCAGCAGCTTTGGGGGCTGGGGACAGGTGATGTGGAACACTGAAGCTTTCTTT. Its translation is CASSFGGWGQVMWNTEAFF.

This CDR3 reads CASSQGLAGGTDTQYF. As DNA, the CDR3 is TGCGCCAGCAGCCAAGGTCTTGCGGGGGGGACAGATACGCAGTATTTT. This chain joins TRBV4-1 and TRBJ2-3; TRBD2 aligns across 9 bases. J was trimmed by 3 bases and V by 1 base; bases with no gene match: 5. CDR1 and CDR2 (germline): MGHRA, YSYEKL. CDR3 size: 16 residues.

CDR3 bases: TGTGCCAGCATGAGAACAGGAAATCAGCCCCAGCATTTT. Translating gives CASMRTGNQPQHF. The chain combines TRBV28 with TRBJ1-5; TRBD1 is a possible D gene (5 bases). The CDR3 consists of 13 residues. Trimming took 7 bases from V and 4 from J, leaving 11 bases between them. The germline V gene encodes CDR1 MDHEN and CDR2 SYDVKM.

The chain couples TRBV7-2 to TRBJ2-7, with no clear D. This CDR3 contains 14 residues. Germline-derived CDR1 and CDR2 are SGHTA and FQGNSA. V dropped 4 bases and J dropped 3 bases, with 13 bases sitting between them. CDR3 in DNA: TGTGCCAGCAGCTACAAAGGTCTGGGCTACGAGCAGTACTTC. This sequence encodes CASSYKGLGYEQYF. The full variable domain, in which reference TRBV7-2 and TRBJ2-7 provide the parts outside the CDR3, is GAGVSQSPSNKVTEKGKDVELRCDPISGHTALYWYRQSLGQGLEFLIYFQGNSAPDKSGLPSDRFSAERTGGSVSTLTIQRTQQEDSAVYLCASSYKGLGYEQYFGPGTRLTVT.